The 14 T cell receptor beta chains below come from one sample, sequenced in a study of identical twins. Using its own MiXCR run on the 5' RACE reads, TCRdb lists one record per CDR3 protein. This table holds hundreds of thousands of distinct CDR3 sequences, 20% to 25% found once. In addition, the sample was reused for a study of yellow fever vaccine responses in identical twins.

Sample: CD4+ T cells sorted from blood. The source of these receptors is a woman aged 18-29 years in good health.

The chain links TRBV5-1 to TRBJ2-1, with 7 bases fitting TRBD2. Germline CDR1 and CDR2: SGHRS and YFSETQ. This CDR3 region has 16 residues. V lost 1 base, J lost 1 base, and 5 bases stayed unmatched. The CDR3 protein is CASSLSGATSYNEQFF. In nucleotides, the CDR3 is TGCGCCAGCAGCTTGAGCGGGGCAACTTCCTACAATGAGCAGTTCTTC.

This clonotype has more than one count but fewer than ten. The rearrangement joins TRBV6-1 to TRBJ1-4; TRBD1 aligns across 9 bases. Germline V gene lookup returns CDR1 MNHNS and CDR2 SASEGT. V lost 6 bases, J lost 8 bases, and 10 bases stayed unmatched. The CDR3 totals 15 residues. DNA for the CDR3: TGTGCCAGCAGCCGTAGACAGGGGGTTGCGGAAAAACTGTTTTTT. It translates to CASSRRQGVAEKLFF.

The chain carries TRBV19 and TRBJ2-2; D is possibly TRBD1 (5 bases). This CDR3 spans 15 amino acids. From germline, CDR1 is LNHDA and CDR2 SQIVND (reference sequence). The V gene lost 6 bases and the J gene lost 0 bases, with 11 bases spanning the gap. CDR3 sequence reads: CASRRQMTNTGELFF. CDR3 nucleotide sequence: TGTGCCAGTAGGCGACAGATGACGAACACCGGGGAGCTGTTTTTT.

In DNA, the CDR3 is TGTGCCAGCAGCCAGAAGGCCGGGAGGAACTATGGCTACACCTTC. The encoded protein is CASSQKAGRNYGYTF. The rearrangement joins TRBV7-2 to TRBJ1-2; D gene ambiguous. Germline lookup yields CDR1 SGHTA and CDR2 FQGNSA. The CDR3 is made up of 15 amino acids. V was trimmed by 5 bases and J by 2 bases, leaving 15 bases between them.

This clonotype showed up just a few times. The rearrangement joins TRBV11-2 to TRBJ2-1; 12 positions match TRBD2. There are 15 residues in the CDR3. The V gene's germline CDR1 is SGHAT and CDR2 FQNNGV. V gave up 4 bases and J gave up 5 bases; unmatched junction bases: 3. The CDR3 DNA is TGTGCCAGCAGCTACAGGACTAGCGGGGACAATGAGCAGTTCTTC. Encoded protein: CASSYRTSGDNEQFF.

J is TRBJ2-1 and V is TRBV10-3, with D unresolved. The CDR3 is 12 residues long. From germline, CDR1 is ENHRY and CDR2 SYGVKD. Trimming cost V 0 bases and J 9 bases, with 6 bases left between them. The chain's CDR3 is CAISESRAEQFF. Written as DNA, the CDR3 is TGTGCCATCAGTGAGTCAAGGGCTGAGCAGTTCTTC.

The genes are TRBV12-3 or TRBV12-4 and TRBJ2-1; D is uncertain. The CDR3 contains 14 residues. Trimming removed 7 bases from V and 6 bases from J, with 16 bases in between. Written as DNA, the CDR3 is TGTGCCAGCAACTTGGGCCCCTCAAGCAATGAGCAGTTCTTC. Translating it yields CASNLGPSSNEQFF.

This clonotype occurred a few times. This sequence joins TRBV29-1 and TRBJ2-1; maybe TRBD2 (6 bases). V lost 6 bases, J lost 3 bases, and 15 bases lay in between. The CDR3 covers 14 residues. Germline V gene sequence: CDR1 SQVTM, CDR2 ANQGSEA. The CDR3 coding sequence is TGCAGCGTGTCCGTAGCGGTCGGCTACAATGAGCAGTTCTTC. This translates into CSVSVAVGYNEQFF.

V and J are TRBV5-5 and TRBJ1-1; 8 bases align to TRBD1. V was pared by 0 bases and J by 1 base, with 8 bases of the junction left unmatched. The CDR3 extends over 17 amino acids. CDR1 is SGHKS and CDR2 is YYEKEE in the germline V gene (reference sequence). CDR3 nucleotides: TGTGCCAGCAGCTTGGCCTTTCCCGGGACAGGGAACACTGAAGCTTTCTTT. Protein product: CASSLAFPGTGNTEAFF.

V and J are TRBV11-2 and TRBJ1-2, with D tentatively TRBD1 (5 bases). V was clipped by 4 bases and J by 4 bases, with 16 bases between them. This CDR3 is 15 amino acids long. From germline, CDR1 is SGHAT and CDR2 FQNNGV. This chain's CDR3 is CASSSGTIGAYGYTF. The CDR3 DNA follows: TGTGCCAGCAGCTCCGGGACCATAGGGGCCTATGGCTACACCTTC.

The sample holds a few counts of this clonotype. Here the CDR3 reads CASSLGWQTYNEQFF. The CDR3, as DNA: TGTGCCAGCAGCTTAGGGTGGCAGACCTACAATGAGCAGTTCTTC. The chain carries TRBV7-2 and TRBJ2-1, with no clear D. V shed 1 base and J shed 2 bases, with 9 bases lying between them. Germline CDR1 SGHTA, CDR2 FQGNSA. The length of the CDR3 is 15 residues.

This clonotype showed up just a few times. The J gene is TRBJ1-1, the V gene TRBV20-1; the D is unclear. Deletions cut 5 bases from V and 0 bases from J, with 7 bases between. Germline loops: CDR1 DFQATT, CDR2 SNEGSKA (reference sequence). There are 12 residues in the CDR3. DNA of the CDR3: TGCAGTGCTGGACGGGTGAACACTGAAGCTTTCTTT. This codes for CSAGRVNTEAFF.

The chain recombines TRBV7-9 with TRBJ2-1; TRBD2 agrees at 11 bases. CDR3 length: 15 amino acids. V was pared by 3 bases and J by 6 bases, with 4 bases of the junction left unmatched. Germline assignment: CDR1 SEHNR and CDR2 FQNEAQ (reference sequence). The CDR3 is CASSFVAGGPNEQFF. As DNA, the CDR3 is TGTGCCAGCAGCTTCGTAGCGGGAGGGCCCAATGAGCAGTTCTTC.

This clonotype has just a few counts. V usage is TRBV14 and J usage is TRBJ2-4; D gene ambiguous. V lost 1 base to trimming and J lost 0 bases, with 7 bases between them. The germline V gene encodes CDR1 SGHDN and CDR2 FVKESK. This CDR3 is built from 15 residues. CDR3 coding DNA: TGTGCCAGCAGCCAAGGGCCGCTAGCCAAAAACATTCAGTACTTC. Translating it yields CASSQGPLAKNIQYF.